The 29 T cell receptor beta chains presented below share a single source sample, sequenced in a study of T cell repertoires in cytomegalovirus infection. TCRdb passed the reads through MiXCR, listing each CDR3 protein once. The sample holds under 800,000 distinct CDR3 sequences, 20% to 30% seen once. What was sequenced was CD8+ T cells from PBMCs. Receptors originate from a human donor in good health (CMV status not recorded). Some clones in this sample may be carry-over from other donors' samples.

V and J are TRBV25-1 and TRBJ1-3; perhaps TRBD1 as D (6 bases). Germline V lookup: CDR1 MGHDK, CDR2 SYGVNS. CDR3 length equals 19 residues. Deletions cut 2 bases from V and 0 bases from J, with 20 bases between. In nucleotides, the CDR3 is TGTGCCAGCAGTGAAAGAGCTACAGGGATTCACAGCTCTGGAAACACCATATATTTT. This gives the protein CASSERATGIHSSGNTIYF.

The CDR3 here is CASSYSRGQAELNTEAFF. Here the CDR3 DNA reads TGTGCCAGCAGTTACTCGAGGGGGCAGGCAGAACTGAACACTGAAGCTTTCTTT. J is TRBJ1-1 and V is TRBV6-6; 7 bases map to TRBD1. This CDR3 spans 18 amino acids. CDR1 and CDR2 from the germline V gene are MNHNY and SVGAGI (reference sequence). With V trimmed by 0 bases and J by 0 bases, 10 bases remained unmatched.

The CDR3 sequence is CASRKNAGPDWTEAFF. CDR3 DNA: TGTGCCAGTAGAAAAAATGCCGGGCCTGATTGGACTGAAGCTTTCTTT. J is TRBJ1-1 and V is TRBV19; D gene unclear. Per the germline V gene, CDR1 is LNHDA and CDR2 is SQIVND (reference sequence). Between the trimmed V and J ends, which lost 6 bases and 5 bases, there was a span of 22 bases. This CDR3 region has 16 residues.

Many counts were recorded for this clonotype. This chain joins TRBV7-9 and TRBJ1-2; D is unresolved. The CDR3 runs to 15 residues. The germline V gene encodes CDR1 SEHNR and CDR2 FQNEAQ (reference sequence). Deletions cut 3 bases from V and 0 bases from J, with 11 bases between. The CDR3 sequence: CASSFPYQANYGYTF. The DNA for the CDR3 is TGTGCCAGCAGCTTCCCATATCAAGCTAACTATGGCTACACCTTC. Using reference TRBV7-9 and TRBJ1-2 for the parts outside the CDR3, the full variable domain is DTGVSQNPRHKITKRGQNVTFRCDPISEHNRLYWYRQTLGQGPEFLTYFQNEAQLEKSRLLSDRFSAERPKGSFSTLEIQRTEQGDSAMYLCASSFPYQANYGYTFGSGTRLTVV.

This clonotype has a count of ten or more. The chain couples TRBV10-3 to TRBJ2-7; TRBD1 matches 9 bases. This CDR3 is 16 amino acids long. V was clipped by 7 bases and J by 0 bases; unmatched bases: 10. Per germline, CDR1 ENHRY and CDR2 SYGVKD. The CDR3 sequence: CAITKRGTGSSYEQYV. The CDR3, as DNA: TGTGCCATCACCAAGAGGGGGACAGGGAGCTCCTACGAGCAGTACGTC.

The sample holds many counts of this clonotype. The genes are TRBV7-9 and TRBJ2-7; tentatively, D is TRBD1 (5 bases). The CDR3 runs 12 residues. Trimming stripped 5 bases from V and 3 bases from J, with 8 bases between. From germline, CDR1 is SEHNR and CDR2 FQNEAQ (reference sequence). CDR3 sequence reads: CASSKDSYEQYF. The CDR3 nucleotides are TGTGCCAGCAGCAAAGACAGCTACGAGCAGTACTTC.

This clonotype was observed a few times. The chain is built from TRBV6-2 or TRBV6-3 and TRBJ1-1; D ambiguous. Germline V gives CDR1 MNHEY, CDR2 SVGEGT. Trimming took off 2 bases at V and 1 base at J, with 5 bases between the two ends. CDR3 length equals 13 residues. The CDR3 DNA reads as TGTGCCAGCAGTTACCTACGGAACACTGAAGCTTTCTTT. Protein: CASSYLRNTEAFF.

This rearrangement joins TRBV6-5 to TRBJ1-6, with D possibly TRBD1 on 5 matching bases. This CDR3 spans 14 amino acids. V was trimmed by 5 bases and J by 8 bases, leaving 13 bases between them. CDR1 is MNHEY and CDR2 is SVGAGI in the germline V gene. The CDR3 region is CASSAGMSDSPLHF. As DNA, the CDR3 is TGTGCCAGCAGTGCAGGGATGAGCGATTCACCCCTCCACTTT.

This clonotype has ten or more counts. The genes are TRBV7-9 and TRBJ2-7; no clear D gene. Trimming stripped 3 bases from V and 3 bases from J, with 9 bases between. The CDR3 length is 13 residues. CDR1 is SEHNR and CDR2 is FQNEAQ in the germline V gene (reference sequence). CDR3 sequence (DNA): TGTGCCAGCAGCTTCCCGGACCGCTACGAGCAGTACGTC. This encodes CASSFPDRYEQYV.

In this sample, this clonotype turned up many times. V is TRBV7-6 and J is TRBJ2-1, with D possibly matching TRBD2 (6 bases). Germline CDR1 is SGHVS and CDR2 is FNYEAQ. Trimming took off 0 bases at V and 8 bases at J, with 11 bases between the two ends. The CDR3 sequence is 14 residues long. CDR3 DNA sequence: TGTGCCAGCAGCTTAGCTGGAGGGAAGGATGAGCAGTTCTTC. Translated, it gives CASSLAGGKDEQFF. Full variable domain (outside the CDR3, taken from reference TRBV7-6 and TRBJ2-1): GAGVSQSPRYKVTKRGQDVALRCDPISGHVSLYWYRQALGQGPEFLTYFNYEAQQDKSGLPNDRFSAERPEGSISTLTIQRTEQRDSAMYRCASSLAGGKDEQFFGPGTRLTVL.

Written as DNA, the CDR3 is TGTGCCAGCAGTTTGAGGGGGGGAATCACTGAAGCTTTCTTT. Protein: CASSLRGGITEAFF. This chain links TRBV27 with TRBJ1-1; a weak D match, TRBD1 (6 bases). This CDR3 has 14 residues. Trimming removed 3 bases at V and 4 bases at J, with 12 bases between. Germline V gene data show CDR1 as MNHEY and CDR2 as SMNVEV (reference sequence).

The rearrangement uses TRBV5-1 and TRBJ2-1; 9 bases agree with TRBD1. The CDR3 covers 15 residues. V was clipped by 0 bases and J by 8 bases; unmatched bases: 6. Germline V gene sequence: CDR1 SGHRS, CDR2 YFSETQ. CDR3 loop: CASSLAGTGRDEQFF. For the CDR3, the DNA is TGCGCCAGCAGCTTGGCTGGGACAGGGCGGGATGAGCAGTTCTTC.

This chain joins TRBV28 and TRBJ2-3, with 8 bases identical to TRBD2. This CDR3 is built from 18 residues. Germline loops: CDR1 MDHEN, CDR2 SYDVKM. J was trimmed by 0 bases and V by 4 bases; bases with no gene match: 12. CDR3 nucleotides: TGTGCCAGCAGTTCCCCCTGGACTAGCTCCCGGAGCACAGATACGCAGTATTTT. It is translated as CASSSPWTSSRSTDTQYF.

The sample holds many counts of this clonotype. This chain joins TRBV28 and TRBJ2-7, with 7 bases aligning to TRBD1. The CDR3 has 15 amino acids. V lost 7 bases to trimming and J lost 2 bases; unmatched junction nucleotides: 11. The germline V gene has CDR1 MDHEN and CDR2 SYDVKM. The chain's CDR3 is CASTPQGTAAYEQYV. The DNA for the CDR3 is TGTGCCAGCACCCCGCAGGGGACAGCGGCCTACGAGCAGTACGTC.

The CDR3 DNA sequence: TGCAGTGCCCCCCCGGGGGTAGGACAGCCCCAGCATTTT. This codes for CSAPPGVGQPQHF. The gene calls are TRBV29-1 and TRBJ1-5; maybe TRBD1 (5 bases). Germline assignment: CDR1 SQVTM and CDR2 ANQGSEA. CDR3 length: 13 residues.

This clonotype was recorded a few times. This chain joins TRBV7-6 and TRBJ2-3; D could derive from TRBD1 or TRBD2 (5 bases each). The germline CDR1 and CDR2 sequences are SGHVS and FNYEAQ. The CDR3 runs to 15 residues. V was pared by 3 bases and J by 6 bases, with 16 bases between. In nucleotides, the CDR3 is TGTGCCAGCAGCTTTGGGACCGGACCTGGGGATACGCAGTATTTT. Amino acids: CASSFGTGPGDTQYF.

Turning to this clonotype: A much larger clone is a single base away; this may be a read error. V is TRBV7-9 and J is TRBJ1-5; TRBD1 agrees at 9 bases. Germline loops: CDR1 SEHNR, CDR2 FQNEAQ (reference sequence). V dropped 5 bases and J dropped 6; count of bases not matched to a gene: 5. This CDR3 is 14 amino acids long. The CDR3 region is CASSRGTGTQPQHF. CDR3 coding DNA: TGTGCCAGCAGCCGCGGGACAGGGACTCAGCCCCAGCATTTT.

The chain carries TRBV4-2 and TRBJ1-2; 7 bases fit TRBD1. Germline trimming cut 2 bases from V and 2 bases from J; bases unmatched to any gene: 5. CDR3 size: 15 residues. The germline gives CDR1 LGHNA, CDR2 YNFKEQ. The CDR3 DNA reads as TGTGCCAGCAGCCAAATTAAGACAGGGAACTATGGCTACACCTTC. Translated: CASSQIKTGNYGYTF.

This chain uses TRBV20-1 with TRBJ2-2; 10 bases line up with TRBD2. V gave up 6 bases and J gave up 3 bases; unmatched junction bases: 7. Per the germline V gene, CDR1 is DFQATT and CDR2 is SNEGSKA (reference sequence). The CDR3 totals 15 residues. In nucleotides, the CDR3 is TGCAGTGCAAAACCTAGCGGGGGATACACCGGGGAGCTGTTTTTT. Encoded protein: CSAKPSGGYTGELFF.

This chain connects TRBV29-1 to TRBJ1-5; D gene uncertain. Per germline, CDR1 SQVTM and CDR2 ANQGSEA. V lost 4 bases and J lost 7, with 5 bases in between. The CDR3 is 10 residues long. This CDR3 is CSVGSQPQHF. The CDR3 DNA is TGCAGCGTTGGGTCCCAGCCCCAGCATTTT.

The gene calls are TRBV12-3 or TRBV12-4 and TRBJ1-5, with D tentatively TRBD1 (5 bases). The CDR3 consists of 15 residues. The V gene lost 4 bases and the J gene lost 4 bases, with 14 bases spanning the gap. The CDR3 coding sequence is TGTGCCAGCAGTTCCTCCCGGGGGAGGAATCAGCCCCAGCATTTT. Its translation: CASSSSRGRNQPQHF.

This sequence joins TRBV6-1 and TRBJ2-2; 10 positions match TRBD1. V shed 5 bases, J shed 5 bases, and the junction held 8 bases outside the gene matches. The CDR3 totals 16 residues. The germline CDR1 and CDR2 sequences are MNHNS and SASEGT. CDR3 sequence (DNA): TGTGCCAGCAGTTTCGACGGGACAGGGGAGACCGGGGAGCTGTTTTTT. Residues: CASSFDGTGETGELFF.

This clonotype was counted a few times. This chain joins TRBV9 and TRBJ1-3, with no clear D. Trimming pared 3 bases from V and 4 bases from J, leaving 14 bases between. From germline, CDR1 is SGDLS and CDR2 YYNGEE. The CDR3 length is 15 residues. In nucleotides, the CDR3 is TGTGCCAGCAGCGGCGAGGGCCGTATGGGAAACACCATATATTTT. Its translation is CASSGEGRMGNTIYF.

The chain uses TRBV28 and TRBJ2-7, with D possibly matching TRBD2 (5 bases). V shed 6 bases and J shed 0 bases, with 9 bases lying between them. CDR1 and CDR2 (germline): MDHEN, SYDVKM. CDR3 length: 13 amino acids. The CDR3 sequence is CASRKTSSYEQYV. The DNA for the CDR3 is TGTGCCAGCAGGAAAACTAGCTCCTACGAGCAGTACGTC.

The chain employs TRBV2 and TRBJ2-1; D is ambiguous. Germline loops: CDR1 SNHLY, CDR2 FYNNEI. Trimming took off 7 bases at V and 0 bases at J, with 13 bases between the two ends. This CDR3 has 15 amino acids. CDR3 DNA: TGTGCCAGCACCTCTACCCTATTCTCCTACAATGAGCAGTTCTTC. As protein: CASTSTLFSYNEQFF.

This clonotype was counted once. This chain links TRBV27 with TRBJ2-7, with no clear D. This CDR3 contains 14 residues. V shed 4 bases and J shed 0 bases, with 10 bases lying between them. The germline CDR1 and CDR2 sequences are MNHEY and SMNVEV (reference sequence). CDR3 sequence reads: CASSYGRTSYEQYV. Written as DNA, the CDR3 is TGTGCCAGCAGTTACGGACGCACCTCCTACGAGCAGTACGTC.

This chain links TRBV27 with TRBJ2-1; D possibly matches TRBD1 or TRBD2 (5 bases each). The CDR3 loop spans 15 amino acids. CDR1 is MNHEY, CDR2 SMNVEV, per germline (reference sequence). With 6 bases removed from V and 3 bases from J, the gap between germline ends came to 15 bases. The CDR3: CASSLRGVDYNEQFF. The DNA for the CDR3 is TGTGCCAGCAGCCTCCGAGGGGTGGACTACAATGAGCAGTTCTTC.

This clonotype was observed a few times. This rearrangement joins TRBV7-9 to TRBJ2-2, with D unresolved. The CDR3 totals 16 residues. In germline, CDR1 is SEHNR, CDR2 FQNEAQ (reference sequence). V shed 3 bases and J shed 0 bases, with 11 bases lying between them. CDR3 nucleotide sequence: TGTGCCAGCAGCTTTGGTGGGTTCGCGAACACCGGGGAGCTGTTTTTT. Amino acids: CASSFGGFANTGELFF.

Details on this clonotype: This may stem from a read error, because a much larger clone lies one nucleotide away. The chain is built from TRBV12-3 or TRBV12-4 and TRBJ1-5; D gene uncertain. V gave up 3 bases and J gave up 3 bases, with 18 bases separating them. There are 17 residues in the CDR3. Here the CDR3 DNA reads TGTGCCAGCAGTTTGGAAGGGCTCGGAGGGCTCAATCAGCCCCAGCATTTT. It translates to CASSLEGLGGLNQPQHF.